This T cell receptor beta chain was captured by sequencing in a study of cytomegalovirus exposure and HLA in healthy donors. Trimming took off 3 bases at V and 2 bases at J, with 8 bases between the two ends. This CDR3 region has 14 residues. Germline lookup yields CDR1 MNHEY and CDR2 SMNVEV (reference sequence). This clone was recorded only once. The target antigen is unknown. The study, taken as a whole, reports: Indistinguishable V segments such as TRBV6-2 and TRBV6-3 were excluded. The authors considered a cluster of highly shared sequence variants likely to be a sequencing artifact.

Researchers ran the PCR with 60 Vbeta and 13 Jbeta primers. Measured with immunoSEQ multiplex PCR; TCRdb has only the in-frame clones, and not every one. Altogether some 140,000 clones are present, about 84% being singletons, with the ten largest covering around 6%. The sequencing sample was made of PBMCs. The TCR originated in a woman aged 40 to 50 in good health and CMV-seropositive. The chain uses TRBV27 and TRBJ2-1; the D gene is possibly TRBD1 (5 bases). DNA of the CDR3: TGTGCCAGCAGTTTCGCAGGGACCTACAATGAGCAGTTCTTC. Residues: CASSFAGTYNEQFF.